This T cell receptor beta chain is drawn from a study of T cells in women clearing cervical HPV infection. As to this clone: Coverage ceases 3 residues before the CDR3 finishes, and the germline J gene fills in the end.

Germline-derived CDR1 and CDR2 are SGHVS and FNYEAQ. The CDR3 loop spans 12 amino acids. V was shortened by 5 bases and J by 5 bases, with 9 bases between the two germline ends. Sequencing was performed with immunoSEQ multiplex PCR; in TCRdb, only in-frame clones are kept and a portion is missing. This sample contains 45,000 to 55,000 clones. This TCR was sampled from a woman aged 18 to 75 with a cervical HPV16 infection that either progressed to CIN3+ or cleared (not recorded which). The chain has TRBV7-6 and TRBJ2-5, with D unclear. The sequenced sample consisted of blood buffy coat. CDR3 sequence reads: CASSVVLETQYF. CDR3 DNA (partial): TGTGCCAGCAGCGTAGTCTTGGAGACC.